Here is one TCR beta chain with its context. The table lists this clonotype with a few counts. This clone's antigen is unknown. Base-call qualities are not available, and no considerably larger clone is one nucleotide away. V is cut by 5 bases and J by 6 bases, and the space between the germline ends is 11 bases. Including the terminal cysteine and phenylalanine, the CDR3 comprises 13 residues. Only the CDR3 portion is preserved as DNA: 39 bases, with reading frame beginning at the first base. The data originate from a study of T-cell reconstitution after alpha-beta-depleted transplantation in children listed by TCRdb under 2016. For the study in its entirety: Using TCR repertoire profiling, the study followed T-cell immune reconstitution in a quantitative way in children after TCRalphabeta/CD19-depleted allogeneic hematopoietic cell transplantation.

Libraries came from PCR. The listed sequencing device is Illumina HiSeq 2500. TCR libraries were prepared with molecular barcoding, using unique molecular identifiers to normalize TCRbeta repertoire quantification. TCRdb trimmed the raw reads at Q25, called clones with MiXCR and kept productive beta chains. One record per CDR3 amino acid sequence lists the most common genes and DNA. In this sample the table shows a few hundred thousand distinct CDR3 sequences, around a tenth of which occur a single time. The biggest ten clones account for about 2.3% of the sample. The sequence links TRBV12-3 or TRBV12-4 to TRBJ1-5; TRBD1 is possibly the D segment (5 matching bases). This sequence originates from a human donor who donated a stem cell graft to a child with acute lymphoblastic leukemia. Sequencing was performed on PBMCs from the stem cell graft donor, taken from the stem cell graft. The CDR3 sequence is CASSRPGPQPQHF. The DNA sequence reads TGTGCCAGCAGTCGGCCGGGGCCTCAGCCCCAGCATTTT.